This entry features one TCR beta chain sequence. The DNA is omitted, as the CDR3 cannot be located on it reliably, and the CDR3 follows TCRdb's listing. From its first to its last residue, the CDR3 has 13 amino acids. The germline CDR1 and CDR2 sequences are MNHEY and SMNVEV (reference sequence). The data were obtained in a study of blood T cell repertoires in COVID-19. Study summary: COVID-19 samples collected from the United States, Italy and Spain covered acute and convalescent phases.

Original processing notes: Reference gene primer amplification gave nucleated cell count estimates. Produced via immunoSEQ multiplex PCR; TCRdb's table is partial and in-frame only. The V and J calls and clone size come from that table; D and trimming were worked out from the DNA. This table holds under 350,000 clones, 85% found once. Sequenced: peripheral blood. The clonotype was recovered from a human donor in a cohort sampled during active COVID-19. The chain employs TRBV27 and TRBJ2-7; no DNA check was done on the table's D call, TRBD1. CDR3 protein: CASSFGTGALEYF.